This TCR beta chain came from a study of glioma-infiltrating T cells. Trimming stripped 7 bases from V and 0 bases from J, with 7 bases between. The CDR3 sequence is 13 residues long. Per the germline V gene, CDR1 is MNHEY and CDR2 is SVGEGT. Amplification of TCR alpha and beta CDR3 regions from RNA used iRepertoire nested multiplex PCR. TCRdb used MiXCR to reprocess the multiplex PCR reads, holding one entry per CDR3 protein. The sample contains 150,000 or so distinct CDR3 sequences, about 39% of which appear only once. Input material: glioma tissue, nonneoplastic brain tissue, or PBMCs (not recorded which). The TCR sequence derives from a human donor with low-grade glioma or glioblastoma, undergoing nonglioma brain surgery, or in good health (not recorded which). This chain uses TRBV6-2 or TRBV6-3 with TRBJ1-5; D uncertain. The CDR3 is CASTDYSNQPQHF. CDR3 nucleotides: TGTGCCAGCACGGACTATAGCAATCAGCCCCAGCATTTT.